This T cell receptor (beta chain) was observed in a study of blood T cell repertoires in COVID-19. Across the study: COVID-19 samples from acute and convalescent phases originated in the United States, Italy and Spain. PBMCs, B-cell-depleted T cells, or T cells provided the cDNA or gDNA that made up the material.

Germline V gene data show CDR1 as LNHDA and CDR2 as SQIVND (reference sequence). Between the trimmed V and J ends, which lost 8 bases and 4 bases, there was a span of 9 bases. The length of the CDR3 is 12 residues. In the original workflow: Quantification of nucleated cells was approximated via reference gene primer amplification. Profiled with immunoSEQ multiplex PCR; TCRdb holds only in-frame clones, not every one. The V and J calls and clone size were taken over from that table, and D and trimming were inferred from the DNA. The top ten hold approximately 6.6% of the sample, which has approximately 120,000 clones, around 86% seen once.

Specimen: peripheral blood. This rearrangement joins TRBV19 to TRBJ1-3, with D uncertain. The receptor's source is a man aged 80 or over with active or convalescent COVID-19. The CDR3 is CASGASGNTIYF. DNA for the CDR3: TGTGCCAGTGGAGCCTCGGGAAACACCATATATTTT.